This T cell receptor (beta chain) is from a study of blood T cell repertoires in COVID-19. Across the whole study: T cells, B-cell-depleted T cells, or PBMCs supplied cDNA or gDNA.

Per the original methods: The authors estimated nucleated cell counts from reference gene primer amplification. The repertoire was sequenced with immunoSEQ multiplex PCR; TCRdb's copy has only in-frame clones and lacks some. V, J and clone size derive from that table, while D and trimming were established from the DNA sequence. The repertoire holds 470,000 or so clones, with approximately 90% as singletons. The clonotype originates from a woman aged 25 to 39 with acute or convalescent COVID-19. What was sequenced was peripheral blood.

Here the CDR3 reads CASSRMSAAGNTIYF. In nucleotides, the CDR3 is TGCGCCAGCAGCCGGATGAGTGCGGCTGGAAACACCATATATTTT. The chain couples TRBV4-1 to TRBJ1-3, with unresolved D. The CDR3 is 15 residues long. Between the trimmed V and J ends, which lost 4 bases and 2 bases, there was a span of 12 bases. CDR1 is MGHRA, CDR2 YSYEKL, per germline.